Reported below is one TCR beta chain. Its matching antigen is unknown. The sample originates from a study of shared clonotypes between healthy human individuals. Broader study findings: Sampling covered blood only; tissue repertoires likely differ.

The CDR3 is 14 amino acids. Unmatched junction bases numbered 7, after V lost 6 bases and J lost 4 bases. The V gene's germline CDR1 is ENHRY and CDR2 SYGVKD. Several immunoSEQ plates held equal portions of the genomic DNA taken from each subset. The repertoire was sequenced with immunoSEQ multiplex PCR; TCRdb's copy has only in-frame clones and lacks some. The repertoire holds about 520,000 clones, approximately 95% seen once, with under 0.065% in the top ten. Sequences were obtained from naive CD4+ T cells sorted from blood. Subset noted: CD45RA+ positively selected. This sequence was found in a woman aged 25 to 39 in good health. V is TRBV10-3 and J is TRBJ1-1, with 8 bases identical to TRBD1. DNA for the CDR3: TGTGCCATCAGAACCGGGACAGGAGGCACTGAAGCTTTCTTT. Translation: CAIRTGTGGTEAFF.